A single sample is the source of the 10 T cell receptor beta chains below, sequenced in a study of cytomegalovirus exposure and HLA in healthy donors. A multiplex PCR was run with 60 Vbeta primers and 13 Jbeta primers. Clones were sequenced by immunoSEQ multiplex PCR, and TCRdb holds only the in-frame ones, with some missing. The table shows some 110,000 clones, with about four fifths occurring only once. The source material was PBMCs. The receptors derive from a man aged 30 to 45 in good health and CMV-seropositive.

The rearrangement uses TRBV5-1 and TRBJ2-7; D uncertain. Germline assignment: CDR1 SGHRS and CDR2 YFSETQ. V shed 3 bases and J shed 0 bases, with 7 bases lying between them. The CDR3 is 13 residues long. The CDR3 bases are TGCGCCAGCAGCTCACAGAACTCCTACGAGCAGTACTTC. Protein product: CASSSQNSYEQYF.

This chain uses TRBV29-1 with TRBJ2-5, with TRBD1 identical over 10 bases. The CDR3 has 14 amino acids. Germline CDR1 is SQVTM and CDR2 is ANQGSEA. Germline trimming cut 3 bases from V and 5 bases from J; bases unmatched to any gene: 6. CDR3 nucleotide sequence: TGCAGCGTTGACGGGACAGGGGCGGGTGAGACCCAGTACTTC. Protein sequence: CSVDGTGAGETQYF.

The chain combines TRBV9 with TRBJ2-3, with D unclear. Germline CDR1 reads SGDLS; CDR2 reads YYNGEE. The germline V and J ends were trimmed by 7 bases and 1 base, with 10 bases remaining between them. The CDR3 length is 13 residues. The CDR3 loop is CASQRTGTDTQYF. In nucleotides, the CDR3 is TGTGCCAGCCAGCGCACCGGCACAGATACGCAGTATTTT.

A few counts support this clone. The rearrangement links TRBV5-1 to TRBJ2-3, with 8 nucleotides matching TRBD1. The CDR3 is 16 residues long. Germline V gene sequence: CDR1 SGHRS, CDR2 YFSETQ. Losses at the gene ends were 9 bases for V and 2 bases for J; bases not matched to a gene: 14. CDR3 DNA sequence: TGCGCCAACAAAAACAACGGACAGGGTGCCACAGATACGCAGTATTTT. This encodes CANKNNGQGATDTQYF. Using reference TRBV5-1 and TRBJ2-3 for the parts outside the CDR3, the full variable domain is KAGVTQTPRYLIKTRGQQVTLSCSPISGHRSVSWYQQTPGQGLQFLFEYFSETQRNKGNFPGRFSGRQFSNSRSEMNVSTLELGDSALYLCANKNNGQGATDTQYFGPGTRLTVL.

This chain connects TRBV5-1 to TRBJ1-6; a possible D gene is TRBD1 (5 bases). Germline V lookup: CDR1 SGHRS, CDR2 YFSETQ. This CDR3 has 16 amino acids. V was clipped by 0 bases and J by 10 bases, with 17 bases between them. The CDR3 DNA is TGCGCCAGCAGCTTGGCTGGGCAGGGCCGAGAATCACCCCTCCACTTT. Protein: CASSLAGQGRESPLHF.

The chain has TRBV30 and TRBJ1-1; the match to TRBD1 covers 8 bases. V lost 0 bases and J lost 5; bases outside the gene matches: 14. The CDR3 contains 17 residues. Germline CDR1 reads GTSNPN; CDR2 reads SVGIG (reference sequence). The CDR3 nucleotides are TGTGCCTGGAGTGTTGGGATCAGGGGGCGGATGAGTACTGAAGCTTTCTTT. It translates to CAWSVGIRGRMSTEAFF.

The chain couples TRBV28 to TRBJ1-5; D unresolved. CDR1 and CDR2 from the germline V gene are MDHEN and SYDVKM. CDR3 length equals 15 residues. Deletions cut 3 bases from V and 9 bases from J, with 18 bases between. Written as DNA, the CDR3 is TGTGCCAGCAGTTTGGAGGGCGGCAGGATAAGGCCCCAGCATTTT. Residues: CASSLEGGRIRPQHF.

The chain is built from TRBV5-4 and TRBJ1-2; D is unclear. Looked up from germline, CDR1 is SGHNT and CDR2 is YYREEE (reference sequence). The CDR3 consists of 12 residues. The V and J ends lost 5 bases and 10 bases respectively, with 15 bases between them. The CDR3 DNA sequence: TGTGCCAGCAGTTCATCGGACTCGGACTACACCTTC. This sequence encodes CASSSSDSDYTF.

The chain is built from TRBV5-1 and TRBJ2-3; 15 bases match TRBD2. The CDR3 sequence is 20 residues long. The ends lost 3 bases at V and 0 bases at J; junction bases unmatched: 11. Germline CDR1 and CDR2: SGHRS and YFSETQ. CDR3 in DNA: TGCGCCAGCAGCTCCGGGACTAGCGGGGGGTACCTAACTAGCACAGATACGCAGTATTTT. It codes for CASSSGTSGGYLTSTDTQYF.

The rearrangement uses TRBV7-2 and TRBJ2-3, with D unresolved. This CDR3 region has 13 residues. Germline V gene data show CDR1 as SGHTA and CDR2 as FQGNSA. V was shortened by 5 bases and J by 8 bases, with 14 bases between the two germline ends. The CDR3 DNA reads TGTGCCAGCAGCATCCAGACTGGTTCTACGCAGTATTTT. Its translation is CASSIQTGSTQYF.